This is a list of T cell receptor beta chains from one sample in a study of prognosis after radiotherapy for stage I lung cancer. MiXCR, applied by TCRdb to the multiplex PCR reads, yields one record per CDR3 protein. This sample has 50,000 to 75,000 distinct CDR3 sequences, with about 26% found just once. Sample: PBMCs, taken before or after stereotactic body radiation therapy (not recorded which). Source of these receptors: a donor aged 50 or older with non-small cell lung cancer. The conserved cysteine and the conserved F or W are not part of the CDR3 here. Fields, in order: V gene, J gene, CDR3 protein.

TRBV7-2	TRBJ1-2	ASSFYGQANYGYT
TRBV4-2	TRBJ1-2	ASSQGGSKGLGYGYT
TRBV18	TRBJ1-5	ASSPQAGYSNQPQH
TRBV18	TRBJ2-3	ASSPVGTDTQY
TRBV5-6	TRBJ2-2	ASRFWVGGHNTGELF
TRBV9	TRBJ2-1	ASSVGSSGGTREQF
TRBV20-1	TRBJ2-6	SASNQSGANVLT
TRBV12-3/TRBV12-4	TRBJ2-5	ASSFGARGQTQY
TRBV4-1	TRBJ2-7	ASRQEAESTYEQY
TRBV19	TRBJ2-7	ASSMSFFGDTEQY
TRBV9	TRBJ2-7	ASSSPGGLGEQY
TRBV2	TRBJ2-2	ASSDSGQGITGELF
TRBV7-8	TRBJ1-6	ASSLAQKSPLH
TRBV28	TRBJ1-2	ASSLYTLGPLNYCYT
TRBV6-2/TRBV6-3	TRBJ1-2	ASSERPEQGIYYGYT
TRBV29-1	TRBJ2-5	SVKGQFLETQY
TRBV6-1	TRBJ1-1	ASSPTGTSNTEAF
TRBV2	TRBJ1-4	AITRTQSDEKLF
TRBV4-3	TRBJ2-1	ASSQDPPPGGSYNEQF
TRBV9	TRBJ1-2	ASSVAFSGGRDGYT
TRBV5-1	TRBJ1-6	ASSLDGPSNNSPLH
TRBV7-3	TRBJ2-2	ASSLSPGSNTGELF
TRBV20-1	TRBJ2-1	SANKRGDYNEQF
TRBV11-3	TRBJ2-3	ASSQDRPPDTQY
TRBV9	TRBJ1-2	ASTPTGSNYGYT
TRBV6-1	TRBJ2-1	ASMLNTRTGYYNEQF
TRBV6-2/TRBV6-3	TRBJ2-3	ASSEMVCSTGTQY
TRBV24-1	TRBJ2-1	ATSTPFSYNEQF
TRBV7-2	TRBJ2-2	ASSFFGGGTGELF
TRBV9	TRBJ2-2	ASSPALAGELF
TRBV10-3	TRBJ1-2	TISDEVRTAHADGYT
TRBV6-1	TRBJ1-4	ASSVLDDGEKLF
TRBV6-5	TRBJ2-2	VSSSAAQAGELL
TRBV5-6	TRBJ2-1	ASSPDSGWNNEQF
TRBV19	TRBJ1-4	ASSTTGRAEEKLF
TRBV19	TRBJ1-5	ASSISGGGQPQH
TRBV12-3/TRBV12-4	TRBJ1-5	ASSLSSNQPQH
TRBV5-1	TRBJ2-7	ASSLGTTASYEQY
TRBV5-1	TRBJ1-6	ASSSWGMDGSPLH
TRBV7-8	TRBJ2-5	ASSLRYRGQETQY
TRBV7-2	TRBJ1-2	ASSFRDRRHYGYT
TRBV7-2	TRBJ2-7	ASSPPDSSYEQY
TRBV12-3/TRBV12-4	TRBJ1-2	ASTWTGGDYGYT
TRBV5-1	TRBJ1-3	ASSLMGTGSRNTIY
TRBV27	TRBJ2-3	ASSPLARPTDTQY
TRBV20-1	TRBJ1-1	SVTPGVEAF
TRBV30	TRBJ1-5	ACNGINSNQPQH
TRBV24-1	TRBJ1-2	ATSDPAQLGGYT
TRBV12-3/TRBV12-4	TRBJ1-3	AISPPWTGNTIY
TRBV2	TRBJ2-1	ASRAGEYNEQF
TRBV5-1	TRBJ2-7	ASSTRQGAYEQY
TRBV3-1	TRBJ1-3	ASSQDLLYISGNTIY
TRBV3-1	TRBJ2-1	ASSHPGRGGYNEQF
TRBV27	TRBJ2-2	ASSPRGGGTGELF